This entry lists 14 T cell receptor beta chains sequenced from one sample in a study of blood T cells in healthy people across ages. A second PCR, run for about 7 to 11 cycles, used a sample-barcoded 5' primer plus a J-beta primer mix. In TCRdb, the 5' RACE reads were re-called with MiXCR into one record per CDR3 protein. The table has some 1.7 million distinct CDR3 sequences, roughly 27% seen once. Material: blood. The receptors derive from a woman aged 25-40 years in good health.

This clonotype was found a few times. The V and J genes are TRBV28 and TRBJ1-2, with 9 bases fitting TRBD1. Looked up from germline, CDR1 is MDHEN and CDR2 is SYDVKM. V shed 6 bases and J 4 bases; nucleotides not matched to a gene: 9. The CDR3 is 15 residues long. DNA for the CDR3: TGTGCCAGCAGAAAAACAGGGGGCGGACTCTATGGCTACACCTTC. It encodes CASRKTGGGLYGYTF.

This clonotype was recorded at least ten times. The chain uses TRBV12-3 or TRBV12-4 and TRBJ2-7; 12 positions match TRBD2. Trimming took 6 bases from V and 3 from J; bases not matched to a gene: 9. CDR3 length: 16 residues. The CDR3 DNA reads as TGTGCCAGCAGCCGACCGACTAGCGGGAGAAACTACGAGCAGTACTTC. Protein sequence: CASSRPTSGRNYEQYF.

Ten or more counts support this clonotype. The chain joins TRBV20-1 to TRBJ2-5; 9 bases map to TRBD1. The CDR3 has 16 residues. The germline CDR1 and CDR2 sequences are DFQATT and SNEGSKA (reference sequence). Losses at the gene ends were 0 bases for V and 5 bases for J; bases not matched to a gene: 10. CDR3 region: CSARDTDRGGGETQYF. The DNA for the CDR3 is TGCAGTGCTAGAGACACGGACAGGGGAGGTGGGGAGACCCAGTACTTC.

This clonotype was counted once. V and J are TRBV24-1 and TRBJ2-4; TRBD1 or TRBD2 may be the D gene (5 bases each). TRBJ2-5 explains the end of the DNA better; the J call may be wrong. The CDR3 consists of 12 residues. Germline V CDR1 and CDR2: KGHDR, SFDVKD. The chain's CDR3 is CATSQEGETQYF. CDR3 DNA: TGTGCCACCTCGCAAGAGGGGGAGACCCAGTACTTC.

In the case of this clonotype: A read error may be the cause here, since a much bigger clone is one base away. V gene TRBV5-1 combines with J gene TRBJ2-7, with TRBD2 as a possible D gene (6 bases). Germline CDR1 is SGHRS and CDR2 is YFSETQ. This CDR3 comprises 14 residues. CDR3 nucleotide sequence: TGCACCAACTGGGGCGGGGAGACCTCCTACGAGCAGTACTTC. This sequence encodes CTNWGGETSYEQYF.

The genes are TRBV29-1 and TRBJ2-4; 9 bases match TRBD1. The assigned J gene may be wrong: the sequence end matches TRBJ2-7 better. CDR1 and CDR2 from the germline V gene are SQVTM and ANQGSEA. This CDR3 contains 13 residues. CDR3 nucleotides: TGCAGCGTAACCGACAGGGGGGTTGACGAGCAGTACTTC. It encodes CSVTDRGVDEQYF.

V gene TRBV4-2 combines with J gene TRBJ1-5; the match to TRBD1 covers 9 bases. Losses at the gene ends were 0 bases for V and 4 bases for J; bases not matched to a gene: 7. This CDR3 comprises 17 residues. Germline V lookup: CDR1 LGHNA, CDR2 YNFKEQ. The CDR3 protein is CASSQEAVTGGNQPQHF. CDR3 DNA: TGTGCCAGCAGCCAAGAGGCCGTGACAGGGGGGAATCAGCCCCAGCATTTT.

The chain combines TRBV6-6 with TRBJ1-3; the D gene is possibly TRBD1 (5 bases). This CDR3 region has 15 residues. Trimming took 0 bases from V and 4 from J, leaving 10 bases between them. The germline gives CDR1 MNHNY, CDR2 SVGAGI (reference sequence). CDR3 loop: CASSYSGTAGNTIYF. The CDR3, as DNA: TGTGCCAGCAGTTACTCAGGGACGGCGGGAAACACCATATATTTT.

CDR3 sequence reads: CASSQSGQNSPLHF. The CDR3 DNA reads as TGTGCCAGCAGCCAATCGGGCCAGAATTCACCCCTCCACTTT. V is TRBV3-1 and J is TRBJ1-6; D ambiguous. This CDR3 has 14 amino acids. Germline CDR1 LGHDT, CDR2 YNNKEL (reference sequence). Deletions cut 2 bases from V and 7 bases from J, with 9 bases between.

The rearrangement joins TRBV28 to TRBJ2-1; TRBD1 agrees at 9 bases. CDR1 is MDHEN and CDR2 is SYDVKM in the germline V gene. The CDR3 sequence is 13 residues long. V lost 11 bases to trimming and J lost 6 bases; unmatched junction nucleotides: 8. The CDR3 DNA is TGTGCCGCCGGGACAGGGAGTATCAATGAGCAGTTCTTC. It translates to CAAGTGSINEQFF.

V usage is TRBV14 and J usage is TRBJ2-3, with unresolved D. Germline CDR1 is SGHDN and CDR2 is FVKESK. V lost 2 bases, J lost 2 bases, and 8 bases lay in between. There are 14 residues in the CDR3. DNA for the CDR3: TGTGCCAGCAGCCAATATCTAGACACAGATACGCAGTATTTT. Its protein product is CASSQYLDTDTQYF.

This clonotype showed up many times. The chain joins TRBV20-1 to TRBJ2-3, with 12 positions matching TRBD2. J was trimmed by 4 bases and V by 3 bases; bases with no gene match: 14. CDR3 length: 18 residues. Germline V CDR1 and CDR2: DFQATT, SNEGSKA (reference sequence). CDR3 nucleotide sequence: TGCAGTGCTAGGTTACCTAGCGGGGGGGCCAAGAATTCAGATACGCAGTATTTT. Translation gives CSARLPSGGAKNSDTQYF.

This clonotype was observed once. The chain recombines TRBV28 with TRBJ2-5; the match to TRBD1 covers 7 bases. The tail of the sequence fits TRBJ2-1 better, so the J call may be wrong. The V gene's germline CDR1 is MDHEN and CDR2 SYDVKM. This CDR3 is built from 14 residues. CDR3 loop: CASRWDRVQETQFF. The CDR3 DNA follows: TGTGCCAGCAGGTGGGACAGAGTACAAGAGACCCAGTTCTTC.

The rearrangement uses TRBV5-6 and TRBJ1-1, with D perhaps matching TRBD1 (5 bases). CDR3 length: 15 residues. The V gene lost 1 base and the J gene lost 5 bases, with 15 bases spanning the gap. In germline, CDR1 is SGHDT, CDR2 YYEEEE. The CDR3 spells CASSLWGVPRTEAFF. The CDR3, as DNA: TGTGCCAGCAGCTTGTGGGGGGTCCCGCGGACTGAAGCTTTCTTT.